A single sample gave rise to the 3 T cell receptor beta chains below, sequenced in a study of T cells in Graves' hyperthyroidism and ophthalmopathy (dated by TCRdb to the late 2010s). Libraries were constructed by multiplex PCR. Sequenced using an Illumina HiSeq 2000. TCR beta CDR3 regions were amplified from RNA transcripts. A first-round RT-PCR of the TCR CDR3 used the HTBI primer set with the Qiagen OneStep RT-PCR kit. Using fastp at Q25 and MiXCR, TCRdb reprocessed the public reads and kept productive beta chains. Each entry is one CDR3 protein sequence, shown with its most common DNA and genes. This sample has a few hundred thousand distinct CDR3 sequences in its table, and around 15% of those were observed once. The ten largest clones capture around 3.3% of the sample. The sequencing input was blood. The receptors shown here come from a woman aged 40-49 years with Graves' ophthalmopathy.

V gene TRBV11-2 combines with J gene TRBJ2-7; 7 positions agree with TRBD2. Trimming took 0 bases from V and 5 from J; bases not matched to a gene: 4. CDR3 size: 14 residues. The germline V gene has CDR1 SGHAT and CDR2 FQNNGV. This chain's CDR3 is CASSLEAGVDEQYF. CDR3 nucleotide sequence: TGTGCCAGCAGCTTAGAGGCGGGAGTCGACGAGCAGTACTTC.

Many counts were recorded for this clonotype. The chain recombines TRBV12-3 or TRBV12-4 with TRBJ2-1; D remains unclear. The CDR3 totals 14 residues. Trimming removed 6 bases at V and 8 bases at J, with 17 bases between. The CDR3 sequence: CASSRAGLPHEQFF. CDR3 sequence (DNA): TGTGCCAGCAGCCGAGCCGGGCTCCCCCATGAGCAGTTCTTC.

This clonotype was counted a few times. The chain recombines TRBV6-2 or TRBV6-3 with TRBJ1-4; 9 bases fit TRBD1. The CDR3 loop spans 15 amino acids. The V gene's germline CDR1 is MNHEY and CDR2 SVGEGT. V lost 6 bases, J lost 5 bases, and 7 bases stayed unmatched. The CDR3 DNA reads TGTGCCAGCAGGAACCCGGGACAGGGAAATGAAAAACTGTTTTTT. Encoded protein: CASRNPGQGNEKLFF.